This T cell receptor beta chain was captured in a study of lung T cells in sarcoidosis with Löfgren's syndrome. Across the whole study: Sarcoidosis features CD4+ T cell accumulation in bronchoalveolar lavage fluid.

At least ten counts were recorded for this clonotype. What it binds is not known. A single record per CDR3 protein comes from TCRdb applying MiXCR to the reads. The table shows 58,000 or so distinct CDR3 sequences, with less than 25% occurring only once. Points from the study as a whole: Multiple Löfgren's syndrome patients reportedly shared TRAV12-1 and TRBV2 CDR3 motifs.

Trimming took off 1 base at V and 5 bases at J, with 12 bases between the two ends. CDR3 size: 14 residues. Germline V gene lookup returns CDR1 SGHTA and CDR2 FQGNSA. V usage is TRBV7-2 and J usage is TRBJ2-7; TRBD1 is a possible D gene (5 bases). The sequencing sample was made of CD4+ T cells from PBMCs. The TCR originated in a human donor with sarcoidosis (Löfgren's syndrome or another form), or a control subject (not recorded which). The CDR3 spells CASSLVLGPHEQYF. DNA of the CDR3: TGTGCCAGCAGCTTAGTGTTGGGGCCACACGAGCAGTACTTC.